Shown below are 20 T cell receptor beta chains from a single sample sequenced in a study of blood T cell repertoires in COVID-19. The protocol was immunoSEQ multiplex PCR, while the TCRdb copy is restricted to in-frame clones and leaves out a portion. The table shows over 250,000 clones, with approximately 85% occurring only once. The sample was peripheral blood. These receptors were collected from an older woman with acute or convalescent COVID-19.

This chain uses TRBV19 with TRBJ1-1; 7 positions match TRBD1. The J segment lost 1 base and the V segment lost 5 bases, leaving 1 base of the junction unmatched. The CDR3 consists of 13 residues. Germline V gene data show CDR1 as LNHDA and CDR2 as SQIVND (reference sequence). The CDR3 protein is CASSSGGNTEAFF. The CDR3 DNA follows: TGTGCCAGTAGTTCAGGGGGGAACACTGAAGCTTTCTTT.

The gene calls are TRBV15 and TRBJ1-5, with D unresolved. Germline assignment: CDR1 LNHNV and CDR2 YYDKDF (reference sequence). The CDR3 totals 14 residues. Trimming took off 4 bases at V and 3 bases at J, with 10 bases between the two ends. Here the CDR3 reads CATSTGVVNQPQHF. The CDR3 DNA reads TGTGCCACCAGCACCGGGGTGGTCAATCAGCCCCAGCATTTT.

The J gene is TRBJ1-4, the V gene TRBV7-8; D remains ambiguous. From germline, CDR1 is SGHVS and CDR2 FQNEAQ. This CDR3 spans 13 amino acids. V lost 0 bases and J lost 7, with 6 bases in between. CDR3 loop: CASSLATIEKLFF. The CDR3, as DNA: TGTGCCAGCAGCTTAGCGACAATTGAAAAACTGTTTTTT.

V and J are TRBV6-9 and TRBJ2-7, with D possibly matching TRBD1 (5 bases). Germline CDR1 and CDR2: MNHGY and SVAAGI. Trimming removed 2 bases from V and 8 bases from J, with 16 bases in between. This CDR3 contains 14 residues. The CDR3 DNA follows: TGTGCCAGCAGTTATCTTGTTAGGACACCGAAGCAGTACTTC. The encoded protein is CASSYLVRTPKQYF.

The rearrangement joins TRBV6-4 to TRBJ1-1; 9 positions agree with TRBD1. The V gene end was trimmed by 6 bases and the J gene end by 2 bases; junction bases not matched to a gene: 13. From germline, CDR1 is MRHNA and CDR2 SNTAGT. The CDR3 spans 17 residues. The CDR3 sequence is CASRGRDYRGRNTEAFF. As DNA, the CDR3 is TGTGCCAGCAGAGGTAGGGATTACAGGGGGCGAAACACTGAAGCTTTCTTT.

Only one count was recorded for this clone. The chain combines TRBV20-1 with TRBJ1-2, with no clear D. Germline assignment: CDR1 DFQATT and CDR2 SNEGSKA (reference sequence). This CDR3 is built from 11 residues. Trimming took off 3 bases at V and 3 bases at J, with 5 bases between the two ends. In nucleotides, the CDR3 is TGCAGTGCTAGGCAGGACTATGGCTACACCTTC. Protein: CSARQDYGYTF.

This clone was seen once. V and J are TRBV6-5 and TRBJ1-1, with a tentative D call TRBD1 (5 bases). The germline V gene has CDR1 MNHEY and CDR2 SVGAGI. This CDR3 contains 15 residues. Trimming stripped 2 bases from V and 5 bases from J, with 15 bases between. The CDR3 spells CASSYEWGGVTEAFF. In nucleotides, the CDR3 is TGTGCCAGCAGTTACGAGTGGGGGGGGGTGACTGAAGCTTTCTTT.

This chain joins TRBV28 and TRBJ1-3, with 7 nucleotides matching TRBD1. With 3 bases clipped from V and 0 bases from J, the junction kept 14 bases outside the gene matches. In germline, CDR1 is MDHEN, CDR2 SYDVKM. The CDR3 runs 19 residues. Written as DNA, the CDR3 is TGTGCCAGCAGTTTCAGTTTGGGAGGACAGGCGGTCTCTGGAAACACCATATATTTT. This sequence encodes CASSFSLGGQAVSGNTIYF.

Concerning this clone: A junction boundary mismatches the germline segment, possibly from a read error. V usage is TRBV20-1 and J usage is TRBJ1-4; 7 nucleotides line up with TRBD1. Per germline, CDR1 DFQATT and CDR2 SNEGSKA (reference sequence). CDR3 length equals 11 residues. CDR3 sequence reads: CSASVPTGPVF. The CDR3 DNA reads TGCAGTGCTAGCGTACCGACAGGGCCGGTTTTT.

The table lists this clone with a count of one. The chain recombines TRBV6-4 with TRBJ2-6; TRBD1 might be the D (6 bases). In germline, CDR1 is MRHNA, CDR2 SNTAGT. This CDR3 has 15 amino acids. V was cut by 4 bases and J by 2 bases, with 9 bases left in between. CDR3 DNA: TGTGCCAGCAGTGTCACAGGGACTGGGGCCAACGTCCTGACTTTC. The encoded protein is CASSVTGTGANVLTF.

This clone was seen only once. The rearrangement uses TRBV29-1 and TRBJ2-7; tentatively, D is TRBD2 (5 bases). Trimming shortened V by 0 bases and J by 9 bases, and 12 bases separated the two germline ends. Germline lookup yields CDR1 SQVTM and CDR2 ANQGSEA. The CDR3 covers 12 residues. This CDR3 is CSVEEAGIGQYF. CDR3 nucleotide sequence: TGCAGCGTTGAAGAGGCGGGCATAGGGCAGTACTTC.

The V gene is TRBV3-1 (or the pseudogene TRBV3-2), the J gene TRBJ2-1; TRBD2 matches 9 bases. The CDR3 is made up of 15 amino acids. V was clipped by 3 bases and J by 9 bases; unmatched bases: 9. CDR1 and CDR2 from the germline V gene are LGHDT and YNNKEL (reference sequence). CDR3 in amino acids: CASSQMRGGLGEQFF. The CDR3 nucleotides are TGTGCCAGCAGCCAGATGCGGGGGGGCCTGGGTGAGCAGTTCTTC.

This clone turned up a few times. The chain carries TRBV10-3 and TRBJ2-7; 9 nucleotides agree with TRBD1. Trimming took 5 bases from V and 6 from J; bases not matched to a gene: 8. Germline CDR1 ENHRY, CDR2 SYGVKD. The CDR3 covers 14 residues. The CDR3 here is CAISYRDRVGEQYF. Written as DNA, the CDR3 is TGTGCCATCAGTTACCGGGACAGGGTGGGCGAGCAGTACTTC.

The rearrangement links TRBV5-1 to TRBJ1-1, with TRBD1 matching 9 bases. The V gene end was trimmed by 3 bases and the J gene end by 1 base; junction bases not matched to a gene: 13. The CDR3 consists of 18 residues. CDR1 and CDR2 from the germline V gene are SGHRS and YFSETQ. The CDR3 DNA is TGCGCCAGCAGCTCGCTGCCAGACAGGGGGACCCGGAACACTGAAGCTTTCTTT. It specifies CASSSLPDRGTRNTEAFF.

J is TRBJ1-2 and V is TRBV7-9; D is perhaps TRBD1 (5 bases). V gave up 2 bases and J gave up 8 bases, with 9 bases separating them. The CDR3 consists of 12 residues. The V gene's germline CDR1 is SEHNR and CDR2 FQNEAQ (reference sequence). CDR3 region: CASSLPGGGYTF. CDR3 in DNA: TGTGCCAGCAGCTTACCGGGGGGAGGCTACACCTTC. Looking up the rest from reference TRBV7-9 and TRBJ1-2 gives the full variable domain: DTGVSQNPRHKITKRGQNVTFRCDPISEHNRLYWYRQTLGQGPEFLTYFQNEAQLEKSRLLSDRFSAERPKGSFSTLEIQRTEQGDSAMYLCASSLPGGGYTFGSGTRLTVV.

The chain couples TRBV4-1 to TRBJ2-3; TRBD2 agrees at 11 bases. The CDR3 is made up of 15 amino acids. After removal of 10 bases from V and 2 bases from J, the junction contained 8 bases not matched to a gene. The germline V gene has CDR1 MGHRA and CDR2 YSYEKL. The CDR3 spells CATETSGDYTDTQYF. The CDR3 DNA sequence: TGCGCCACCGAGACTAGCGGGGATTACACAGATACGCAGTATTTT.

The chain combines TRBV9 with TRBJ2-7, with a weak D call TRBD2 (6 bases). The V gene's germline CDR1 is SGDLS and CDR2 YYNGEE. Trimming shortened V by 7 bases and J by 2 bases, and 19 bases separated the two germline ends. The CDR3 runs 15 residues. CDR3 nucleotide sequence: TGTGCCAGCGGGCCCGGAGGGGCAAATCCCTACGAGCAGTACTTC. Translation: CASGPGGANPYEQYF.

This chain connects TRBV10-1 to TRBJ2-6, with D possibly matching TRBD1 (7 bases). Germline V gene data show CDR1 as WNHNN and CDR2 as SYGVQD (reference sequence). The CDR3 spans 15 residues. Trimming shortened V by 6 bases and J by 0 bases, and 9 bases separated the two germline ends. CDR3: CASREGASGANVLTF. The CDR3 DNA sequence: TGCGCCAGCAGGGAGGGGGCCTCTGGGGCCAACGTCCTGACTTTC.

The chain is built from TRBV3-1 (or the pseudogene TRBV3-2) and TRBJ1-2; 7 nucleotides align to TRBD1. Germline V gene sequence: CDR1 LGHDT, CDR2 YNNKEL (reference sequence). The J segment lost 4 bases and the V segment lost 2 bases, leaving 7 bases of the junction unmatched. The CDR3 sequence is 15 residues long. The CDR3 DNA reads TGTGCCAGCAGCCAATCAAGGAACAGGGGCTATGGCTACACCTTC. It translates to CASSQSRNRGYGYTF.

J is TRBJ2-5 and V is TRBV5-1; the match to TRBD1 covers 11 bases. The CDR3 totals 15 residues. After removal of 4 bases from V and 5 bases from J, the junction contained 7 bases not matched to a gene. Looked up from germline, CDR1 is SGHRS and CDR2 is YFSETQ. CDR3 DNA: TGCGCCAGCAGCCCTAGGACAGGGGGCGAGGAGACCCAGTACTTC. Protein: CASSPRTGGEETQYF.